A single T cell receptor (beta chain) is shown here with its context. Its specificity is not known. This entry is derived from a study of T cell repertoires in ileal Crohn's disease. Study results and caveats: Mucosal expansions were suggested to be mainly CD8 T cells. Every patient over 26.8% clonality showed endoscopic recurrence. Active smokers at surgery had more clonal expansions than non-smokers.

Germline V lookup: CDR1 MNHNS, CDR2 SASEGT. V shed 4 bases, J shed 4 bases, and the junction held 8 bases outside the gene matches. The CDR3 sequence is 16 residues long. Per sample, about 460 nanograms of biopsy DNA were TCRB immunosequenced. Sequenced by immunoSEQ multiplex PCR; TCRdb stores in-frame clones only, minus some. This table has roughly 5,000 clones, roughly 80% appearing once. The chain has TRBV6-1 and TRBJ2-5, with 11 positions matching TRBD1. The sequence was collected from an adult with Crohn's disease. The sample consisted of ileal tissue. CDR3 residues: CASSATGTGGRETQYF. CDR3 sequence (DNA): TGTGCCAGCAGTGCAACCGGGACAGGGGGTAGAGAGACCCAGTACTTC.